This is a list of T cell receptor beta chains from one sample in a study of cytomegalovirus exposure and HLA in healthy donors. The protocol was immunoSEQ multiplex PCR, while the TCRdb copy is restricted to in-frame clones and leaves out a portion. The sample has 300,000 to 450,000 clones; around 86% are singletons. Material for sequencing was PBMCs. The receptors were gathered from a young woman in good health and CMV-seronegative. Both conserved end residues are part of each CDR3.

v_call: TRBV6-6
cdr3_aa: CASKAGGSETQYF

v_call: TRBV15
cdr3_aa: CATSRGPGGGGSYGYTF

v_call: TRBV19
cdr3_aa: CAVSGTGLYEQYF

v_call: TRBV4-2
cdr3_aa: CASSPGLAGGMVKNIQYF

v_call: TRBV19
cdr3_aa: CASSPREGRSNQPQHF

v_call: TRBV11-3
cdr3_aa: CASSSAGTGRTGELFF

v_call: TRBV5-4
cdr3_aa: CASSSGTSGGQSYNEQFF

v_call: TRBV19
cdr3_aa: CASTGAGELFF

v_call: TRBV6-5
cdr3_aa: CASSTGGSEAFF

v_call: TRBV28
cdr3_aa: CASSFGLTEAFF

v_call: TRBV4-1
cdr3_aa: CASSPREAGGSFEQYF

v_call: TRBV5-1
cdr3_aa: CASSPDRGFLSANEQFF

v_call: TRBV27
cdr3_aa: CASSLEREVREQYF

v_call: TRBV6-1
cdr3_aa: CASSETPTDTQYF

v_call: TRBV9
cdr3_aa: CASSVVGAGADNEQFF

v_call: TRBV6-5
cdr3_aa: CASSFLSGSGANVLTF

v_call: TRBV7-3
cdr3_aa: CASSPYPWASGSKRVGDEQFF

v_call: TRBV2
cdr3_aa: CASSEEAWDRTYEQYF

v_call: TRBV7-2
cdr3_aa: CASSLWSNQPQHF

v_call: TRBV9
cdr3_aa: CASSVGDFGRGLSYNEQFF

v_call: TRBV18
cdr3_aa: CASSPSGTGDEQYF

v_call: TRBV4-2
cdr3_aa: CASSQRGQGPYEQYF

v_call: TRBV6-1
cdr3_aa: CASTRTTNTEAFF

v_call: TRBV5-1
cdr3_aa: CATYNEQFF